Listed here is a single TCR beta chain. The antigen is not known. Unstimulated regulatory T cells (CD4+CD25+CD127-), CD4+CD25- non-regulatory cells, CD4 and CD8 cells were FACS-sorted from thawed PBMCs. Germline-derived CDR1 and CDR2 are LNHDA and SQIVND (reference sequence). V lost 4 bases, J lost 5 bases, and 8 bases stayed unmatched. The CDR3 runs 15 residues. This sample stems from a study of Tregs in tolerant kidney transplant recipients. Turning to the study itself: Mixed chimerism was transient after nonmyeloablative marrow transplants from related graft donors.

Profiled with immunoSEQ multiplex PCR; TCRdb holds only in-frame clones, not every one. This repertoire shows around 74,000 clones, 98% found once; its top ten account for around 0.6%. Study results and limitations: The small number of patients limits these findings pending further validation. Biological reproducibility was not directly addressed, but technical replication error appeared minimal.

The chain couples TRBV19 to TRBJ1-2; 9 bases map to TRBD1. This receptor was identified in a human donor who received a combined kidney and bone marrow transplant. The sample was CD4+ T cells from blood, taken before the transplant. The CDR3 DNA follows: TGTGCCAGTAGTAGAGGACAGGGGCAGAGGTATGGCTACACCTTC. Protein sequence: CASSRGQGQRYGYTF.